This T cell receptor (beta chain) is drawn from a study of neurological immune-mediated disorders. The unsorted libraries originated from 2 million PBMCs that had been stored at -80 C. TCRdb recomputed calls from the 5' RACE reads with MiXCR, one row per CDR3 protein. The profile covers about 46,000 distinct CDR3 sequences, with 3% appearing a single time and about 15% taken by the ten largest. This clonotype was seen many times. The specimen sequenced was PBMCs. This TCR derives from a woman between 50 and 59 years old with multiple sclerosis.

The CDR3 sequence is CASSPGRLSTDTQYF. The CDR3 nucleotides are TGCGCCAGCAGCCCTGGACGGCTTAGCACAGATACGCAGTATTTT. The chain has TRBV5-1 and TRBJ2-3, with unresolved D. Looked up from germline, CDR1 is SGHRS and CDR2 is YFSETQ. Trimming removed 4 bases at V and 0 bases at J, with 12 bases between. This CDR3 is built from 15 residues.